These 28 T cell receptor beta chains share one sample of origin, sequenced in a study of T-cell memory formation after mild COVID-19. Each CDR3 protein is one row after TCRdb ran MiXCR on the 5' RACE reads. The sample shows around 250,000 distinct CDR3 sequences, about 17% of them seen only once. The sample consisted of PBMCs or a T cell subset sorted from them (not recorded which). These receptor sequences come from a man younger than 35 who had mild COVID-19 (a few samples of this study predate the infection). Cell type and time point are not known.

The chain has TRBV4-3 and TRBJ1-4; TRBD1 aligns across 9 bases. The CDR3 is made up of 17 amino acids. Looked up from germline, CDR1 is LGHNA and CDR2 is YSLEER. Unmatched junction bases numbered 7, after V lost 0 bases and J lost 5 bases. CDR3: CASSQEGTGYSNEKLFF. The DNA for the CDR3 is TGCGCCAGCAGCCAAGAGGGGACAGGGTATTCGAATGAAAAACTGTTTTTT.

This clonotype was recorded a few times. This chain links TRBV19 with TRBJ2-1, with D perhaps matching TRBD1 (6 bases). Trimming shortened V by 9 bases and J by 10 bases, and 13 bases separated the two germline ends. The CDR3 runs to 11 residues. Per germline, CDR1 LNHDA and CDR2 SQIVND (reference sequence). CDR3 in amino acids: CASCERGEQFF. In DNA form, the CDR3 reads TGTGCCAGCTGCGAAAGGGGGGAGCAGTTCTTC.

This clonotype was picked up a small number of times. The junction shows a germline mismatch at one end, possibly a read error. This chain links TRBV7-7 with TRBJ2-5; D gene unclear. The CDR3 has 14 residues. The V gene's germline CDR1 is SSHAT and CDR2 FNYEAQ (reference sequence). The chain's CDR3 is CASSLGSGWETQYF. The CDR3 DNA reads TGTGCTAGCAGCTTAGGCAGTGGATGGGAGACCCAGTACTTC.

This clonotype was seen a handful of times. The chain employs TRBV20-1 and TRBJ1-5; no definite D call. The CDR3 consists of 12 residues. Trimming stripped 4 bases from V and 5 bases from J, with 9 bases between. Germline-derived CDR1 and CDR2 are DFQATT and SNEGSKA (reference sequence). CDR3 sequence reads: CSAKEGDQPQHF. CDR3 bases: TGCAGTGCTAAGGAGGGTGATCAGCCCCAGCATTTT.

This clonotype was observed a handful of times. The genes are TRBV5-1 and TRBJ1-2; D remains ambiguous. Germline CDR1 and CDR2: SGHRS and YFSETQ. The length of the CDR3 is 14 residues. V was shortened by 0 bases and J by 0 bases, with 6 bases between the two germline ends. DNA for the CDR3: TGCGCCAGCAGCTTGGACGGAGCTAACTATGGCTACACCTTC. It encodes CASSLDGANYGYTF.

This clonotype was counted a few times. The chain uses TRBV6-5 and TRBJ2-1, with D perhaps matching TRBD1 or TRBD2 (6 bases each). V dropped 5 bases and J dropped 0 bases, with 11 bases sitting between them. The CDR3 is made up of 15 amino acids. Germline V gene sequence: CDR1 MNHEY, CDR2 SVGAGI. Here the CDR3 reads CASSRGTSSYNEQFF. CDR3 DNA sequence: TGTGCCAGCAGTCGGGGGACAAGCTCCTACAATGAGCAGTTCTTC.

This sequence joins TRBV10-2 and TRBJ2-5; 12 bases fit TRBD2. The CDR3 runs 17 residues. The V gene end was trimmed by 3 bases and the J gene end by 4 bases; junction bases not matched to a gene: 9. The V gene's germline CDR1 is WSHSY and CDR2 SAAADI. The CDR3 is CASSDPTSGGPLETQYF. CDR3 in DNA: TGCGCCAGCAGTGACCCTACTAGCGGGGGGCCGTTAGAGACCCAGTACTTC.

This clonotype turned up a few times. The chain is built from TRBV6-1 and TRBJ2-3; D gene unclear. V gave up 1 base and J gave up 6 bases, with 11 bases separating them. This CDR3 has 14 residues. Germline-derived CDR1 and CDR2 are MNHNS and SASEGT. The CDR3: CASSEGLRPDTQYF. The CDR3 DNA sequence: TGTGCCAGCAGTGAAGGGTTACGTCCCGATACGCAGTATTTT.

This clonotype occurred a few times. The CDR3 loop reads CSAHEYTGVGYTF. The CDR3 DNA sequence: TGCAGTGCCCACGAATACACAGGGGTTGGCTACACCTTC. This chain uses TRBV20-1 with TRBJ1-2; TRBD1 aligns across 7 bases. The V gene's germline CDR1 is DFQATT and CDR2 SNEGSKA (reference sequence). With V trimmed by 6 bases and J by 7 bases, 11 bases remained unmatched. The CDR3 consists of 13 residues.

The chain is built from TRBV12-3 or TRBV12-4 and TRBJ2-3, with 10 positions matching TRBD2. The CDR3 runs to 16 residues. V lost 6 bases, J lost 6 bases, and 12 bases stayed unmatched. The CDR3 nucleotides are TGTGCCAGCAGCCTCATAGCGGGGGGTGGTGATGATACGCAGTATTTT. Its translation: CASSLIAGGGDDTQYF.

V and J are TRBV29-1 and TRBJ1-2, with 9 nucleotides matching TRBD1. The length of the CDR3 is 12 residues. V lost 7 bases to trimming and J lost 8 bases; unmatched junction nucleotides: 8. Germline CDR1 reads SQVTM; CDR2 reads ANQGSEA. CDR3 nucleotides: TGCAGCGGAAGGACAGGGGCACAAGGCTACACCTTC. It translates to CSGRTGAQGYTF.

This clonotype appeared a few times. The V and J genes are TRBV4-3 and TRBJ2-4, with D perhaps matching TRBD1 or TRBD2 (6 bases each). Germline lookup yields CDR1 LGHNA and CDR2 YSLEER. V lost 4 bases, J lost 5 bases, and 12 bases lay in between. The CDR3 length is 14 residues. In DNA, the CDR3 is TGCGCCAGCAGCCGTGGGGGGCGCGAAAACATTCAGTACTTC. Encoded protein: CASSRGGRENIQYF.

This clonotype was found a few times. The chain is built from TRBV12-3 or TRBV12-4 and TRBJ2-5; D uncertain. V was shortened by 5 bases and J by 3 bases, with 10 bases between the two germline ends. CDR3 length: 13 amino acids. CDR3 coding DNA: TGTGCCAGCAGTCCCTTTCTGAAAGAGACCCAGTACTTC. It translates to CASSPFLKETQYF.

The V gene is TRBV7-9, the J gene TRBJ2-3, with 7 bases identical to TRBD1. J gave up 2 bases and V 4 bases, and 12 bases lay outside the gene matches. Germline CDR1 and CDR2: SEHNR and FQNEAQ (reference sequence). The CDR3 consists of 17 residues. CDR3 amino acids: CASSSWTQGVITDTQYF. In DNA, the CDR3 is TGTGCCAGCAGCTCATGGACCCAGGGGGTCATCACAGATACGCAGTATTTT.

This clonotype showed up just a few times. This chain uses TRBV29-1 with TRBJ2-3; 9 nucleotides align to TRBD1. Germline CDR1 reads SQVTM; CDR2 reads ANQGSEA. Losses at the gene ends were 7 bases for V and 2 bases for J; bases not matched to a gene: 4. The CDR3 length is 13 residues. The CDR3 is CSAWDRDTDTQYF. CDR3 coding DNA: TGCAGCGCATGGGACAGGGACACAGATACGCAGTATTTT.

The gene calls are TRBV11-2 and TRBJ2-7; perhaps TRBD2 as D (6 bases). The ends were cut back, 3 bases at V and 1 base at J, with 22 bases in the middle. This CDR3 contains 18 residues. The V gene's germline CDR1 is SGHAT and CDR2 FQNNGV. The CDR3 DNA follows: TGTGCCAGCAGCTTTTCGGACGGCGGAGGGTTGTGGTCCTACGAGCAGTACGTC. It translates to CASSFSDGGGLWSYEQYV.

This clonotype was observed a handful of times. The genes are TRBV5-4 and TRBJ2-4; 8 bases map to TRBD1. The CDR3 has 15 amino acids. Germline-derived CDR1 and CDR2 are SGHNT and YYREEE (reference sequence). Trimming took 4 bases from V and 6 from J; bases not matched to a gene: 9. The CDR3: CASSLDRGERNIQYF. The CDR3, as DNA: TGTGCCAGCAGCCTCGACAGGGGAGAGCGAAACATTCAGTACTTC.

DNA of the CDR3: TGTGCCAGCAGCGTAGGCCTGTCGGAGACTGAAGCTTTCTTT. This codes for CASSVGLSETEAFF. The rearrangement links TRBV9 to TRBJ1-1; D is undetermined. The ends were cut back, 0 bases at V and 5 bases at J, with 11 bases in the middle. CDR1 is SGDLS, CDR2 YYNGEE, per germline. This CDR3 contains 14 residues.

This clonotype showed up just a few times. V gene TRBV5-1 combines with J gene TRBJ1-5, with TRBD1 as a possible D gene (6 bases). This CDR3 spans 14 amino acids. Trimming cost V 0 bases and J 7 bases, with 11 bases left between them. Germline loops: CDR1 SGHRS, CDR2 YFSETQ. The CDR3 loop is CASSLGQAGQPQHF. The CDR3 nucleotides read TGCGCCAGCAGCTTGGGACAGGCTGGACAGCCCCAGCATTTT.

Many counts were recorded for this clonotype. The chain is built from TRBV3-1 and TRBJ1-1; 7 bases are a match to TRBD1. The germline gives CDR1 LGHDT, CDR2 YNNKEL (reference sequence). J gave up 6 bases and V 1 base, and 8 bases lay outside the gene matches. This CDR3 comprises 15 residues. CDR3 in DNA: TGTGCCAGCAGCCAAGTGAGACAGGGTACCCCTGAAGCTTTCTTT. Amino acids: CASSQVRQGTPEAFF. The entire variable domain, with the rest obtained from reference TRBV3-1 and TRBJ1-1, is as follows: DTAVSQTPKYLVTQMGNDKSIKCEQNLGHDTMYWYKQDSKKFLKIMFSYNNKELIINETVPNRFSPKSPDKAHLNLHINSLELGDSAVYFCASSQVRQGTPEAFFGQGTRLTVV.

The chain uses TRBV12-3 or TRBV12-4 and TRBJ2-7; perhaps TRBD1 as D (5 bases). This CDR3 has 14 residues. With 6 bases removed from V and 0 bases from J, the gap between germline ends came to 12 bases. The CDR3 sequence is CASRQGSHSYEQYF. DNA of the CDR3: TGTGCCAGCAGGCAGGGTTCACACTCCTACGAGCAGTACTTC.

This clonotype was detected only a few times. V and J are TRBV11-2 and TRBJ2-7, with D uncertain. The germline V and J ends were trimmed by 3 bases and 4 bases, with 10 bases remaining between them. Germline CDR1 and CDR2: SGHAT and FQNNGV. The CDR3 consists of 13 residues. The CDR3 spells CASSFAEAYEQYF. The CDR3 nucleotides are TGTGCCAGCAGCTTTGCAGAGGCGTACGAGCAGTACTTC. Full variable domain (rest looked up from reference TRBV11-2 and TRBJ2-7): EAGVAQSPRYKIIEKRQSVAFWCNPISGHATLYWYQQILGQGPKLLIQFQNNGVVDDSQLPKDRFSAERLKGVDSTLKIQPAKLEDSAVYLCASSFAEAYEQYFGPGTRLTVT.

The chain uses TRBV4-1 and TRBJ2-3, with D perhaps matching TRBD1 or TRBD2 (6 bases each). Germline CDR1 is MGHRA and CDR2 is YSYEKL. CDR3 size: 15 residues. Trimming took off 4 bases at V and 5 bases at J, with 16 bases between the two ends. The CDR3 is CASSPREAGEDTQYF. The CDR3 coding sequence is TGCGCCAGCAGCCCCAGGGAGGCAGGGGAAGATACGCAGTATTTT.

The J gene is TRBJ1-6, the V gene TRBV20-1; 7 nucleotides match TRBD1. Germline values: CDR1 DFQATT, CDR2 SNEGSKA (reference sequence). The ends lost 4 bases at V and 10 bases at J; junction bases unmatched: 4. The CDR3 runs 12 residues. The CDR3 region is CSAMNRGSPLHF. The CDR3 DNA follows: TGCAGTGCTATGAACAGGGGCTCACCCCTCCACTTT.

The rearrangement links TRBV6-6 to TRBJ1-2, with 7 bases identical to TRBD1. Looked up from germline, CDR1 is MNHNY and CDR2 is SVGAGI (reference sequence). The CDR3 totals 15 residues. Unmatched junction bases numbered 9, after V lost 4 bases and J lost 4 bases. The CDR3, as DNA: TGTGCCAGCAGTTTTGCAGGGGGACGAGGCTATGGCTACACCTTC. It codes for CASSFAGGRGYGYTF.

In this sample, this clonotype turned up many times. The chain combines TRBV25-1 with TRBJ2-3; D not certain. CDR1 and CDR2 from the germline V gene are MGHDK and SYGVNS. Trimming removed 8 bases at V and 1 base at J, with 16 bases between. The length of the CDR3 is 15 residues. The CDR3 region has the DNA TGTGCCAGCGGCGCCGCGCGGATAGGCACAGATACGCAGTATTTT. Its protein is CASGAARIGTDTQYF.

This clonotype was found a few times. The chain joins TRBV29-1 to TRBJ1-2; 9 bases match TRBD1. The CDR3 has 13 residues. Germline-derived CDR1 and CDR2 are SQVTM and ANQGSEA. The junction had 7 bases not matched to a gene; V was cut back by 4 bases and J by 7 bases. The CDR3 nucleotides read TGCAGCGTTGCCCGGGACAGGGTTGCTGGCTACACCTTC. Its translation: CSVARDRVAGYTF.

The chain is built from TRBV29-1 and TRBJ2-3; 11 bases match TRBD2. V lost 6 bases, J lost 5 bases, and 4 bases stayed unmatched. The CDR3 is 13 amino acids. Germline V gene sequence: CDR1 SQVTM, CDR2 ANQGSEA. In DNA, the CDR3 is TGCAGCGTAATAGCGGGGGGGGGAGATACGCAGTATTTT. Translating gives CSVIAGGGDTQYF.